This T cell receptor (beta chain) was sequenced in a study of identical twins. TCRdb re-called the 5' RACE reads with MiXCR, one entry per CDR3 protein. The table lists 450,000 to 650,000 distinct CDR3 sequences, approximately 9.6% of them singletons. V dropped 6 bases and J dropped 3 bases, with 15 bases sitting between them. The CDR3 is made up of 15 amino acids. This sample also appeared in a second study, on yellow fever vaccine responses in identical twins.

This chain connects TRBV12-3 or TRBV12-4 to TRBJ1-5, with a possible D match to TRBD1 (5 bases). The TCR was taken from a woman between 18 and 29 years old in good health. Specimen: PBMCs. The chain's CDR3 is CASSSTRGDNQPQHF. CDR3 coding DNA: TGTGCCAGCAGCTCGACCCGGGGCGACAATCAGCCCCAGCATTTT.